The 9 T cell receptor beta chains listed next were all sequenced from one sample in a study of cytomegalovirus exposure and HLA in healthy donors. Vbeta (60) and Jbeta (13) primers were used in the PCR. Profiled with immunoSEQ multiplex PCR; TCRdb holds only in-frame clones, not every one. This sample has some 110,000 clones, with around 69% found just once. The sequencing input was PBMCs. The receptor source for this set is a woman between 40 and 50 years old in good health and CMV-seropositive.

A few counts support this clone. V gene TRBV2 combines with J gene TRBJ1-5; 10 bases match TRBD1. Germline loops: CDR1 SNHLY, CDR2 FYNNEI. CDR3 length equals 15 residues. The V and J ends lost 6 bases and 4 bases, in that order; junction bases with no gene match: 6. DNA for the CDR3: TGTGCCAGCAGGAACCGGGGACAGGGGAATCAGCCCCAGCATTTT. Amino acid sequence: CASRNRGQGNQPQHF.

The chain carries TRBV28 and TRBJ1-2; 7 bases are a match to TRBD1. The V and J ends lost 6 bases and 4 bases, in that order; junction bases with no gene match: 14. CDR1 is MDHEN and CDR2 is SYDVKM in the germline V gene. This CDR3 spans 16 amino acids. CDR3 nucleotides: TGTGCCAGCAGACTAGGACGGACAGGTACTATCTATGGCTACACCTTC. Protein: CASRLGRTGTIYGYTF.

This clone was picked up many times. The rearrangement joins TRBV6-5 to TRBJ2-7; the match to TRBD1 covers 9 bases. After removal of 0 bases from V and 3 bases from J, the junction contained 3 bases not matched to a gene. The CDR3 has 15 residues. Germline V gene sequence: CDR1 MNHEY, CDR2 SVGAGI. Here the CDR3 DNA reads TGTGCCAGCAGTTACTCCGAGACAGGGGGCTACGAGCAGTACTTC. Its translation: CASSYSETGGYEQYF.

Only a few counts were recorded for this clone. The chain is built from TRBV7-2 and TRBJ1-4, with 7 bases aligning to TRBD1. The ends lost 1 base at V and 2 bases at J; junction bases unmatched: 1. From germline, CDR1 is SGHTA and CDR2 FQGNSA. The CDR3 is 15 amino acids. CDR3 amino acids: CASSLEGATNEKLFF. DNA for the CDR3: TGTGCCAGCAGCTTAGAGGGGGCGACTAATGAAAAACTGTTTTTT.

The chain carries TRBV28 and TRBJ2-7; 8 nucleotides align to TRBD2. The CDR3 consists of 15 residues. The V and J ends lost 5 bases and 5 bases, in that order; junction bases with no gene match: 11. Germline V gene sequence: CDR1 MDHEN, CDR2 SYDVKM. CDR3 DNA: TGTGCCAGCAGTAACCAAGTTCTTAGCGGGGACGAGCAGTACTTC. It specifies CASSNQVLSGDEQYF.

This clone was counted between two and nine times. The CDR3 here is CASSYDSVSGANVLTF. The DNA of the CDR3 is TGCGCCAGCAGCTACGATTCAGTGTCTGGGGCCAACGTCCTGACTTTC. The gene calls are TRBV5-1 and TRBJ2-6; no clear D. The CDR3 is made up of 16 amino acids. Trimming cost V 3 bases and J 1 base, with 11 bases left between them. Germline V CDR1 and CDR2: SGHRS, YFSETQ.

V gene TRBV15 combines with J gene TRBJ2-7; 9 bases line up with TRBD1. The CDR3 totals 15 residues. The germline gives CDR1 LNHNV, CDR2 YYDKDF (reference sequence). The ends lost 4 bases at V and 2 bases at J; junction bases unmatched: 6. Here the CDR3 reads CATSIGQGIAYEQYF. DNA of the CDR3: TGTGCCACCAGCATTGGACAGGGGATAGCCTACGAGCAGTACTTC. The full variable domain, rest sourced from reference TRBV15 and TRBJ2-7, is DAMVIQNPRYQVTQFGKPVTLSCSQTLNHNVMYWYQQKSSQAPKLLFHYYDKDFNNEADTPDNFQSRRPNTSFCFLDIRSPGLGDTAMYLCATSIGQGIAYEQYFGPGTRLTVT.

The CDR3 DNA follows: TGTGCCACCAGCTCTCCTGGGGGGGGGTTCGAGCAGTACTTC. Its translation: CATSSPGGGFEQYF. The genes are TRBV15 and TRBJ2-7; 7 bases fit TRBD2. CDR1 LNHNV and CDR2 YYDKDF come from the germline V gene (reference sequence). Trimming removed 5 bases from V and 6 bases from J; junction bases left unmatched: 10. The CDR3 contains 14 residues.

The CDR3 DNA reads TGTGCCAGCAGCCTCCAAGGGACAATCCCCTACGAGCAGTACTTC. Translating it yields CASSLQGTIPYEQYF. The chain links TRBV6-5 to TRBJ2-7; possibly TRBD1 for D (6 bases). Trimming shortened V by 6 bases and J by 2 bases, and 17 bases separated the two germline ends. The CDR3 is made up of 15 amino acids. Germline-derived CDR1 and CDR2 are MNHEY and SVGAGI.